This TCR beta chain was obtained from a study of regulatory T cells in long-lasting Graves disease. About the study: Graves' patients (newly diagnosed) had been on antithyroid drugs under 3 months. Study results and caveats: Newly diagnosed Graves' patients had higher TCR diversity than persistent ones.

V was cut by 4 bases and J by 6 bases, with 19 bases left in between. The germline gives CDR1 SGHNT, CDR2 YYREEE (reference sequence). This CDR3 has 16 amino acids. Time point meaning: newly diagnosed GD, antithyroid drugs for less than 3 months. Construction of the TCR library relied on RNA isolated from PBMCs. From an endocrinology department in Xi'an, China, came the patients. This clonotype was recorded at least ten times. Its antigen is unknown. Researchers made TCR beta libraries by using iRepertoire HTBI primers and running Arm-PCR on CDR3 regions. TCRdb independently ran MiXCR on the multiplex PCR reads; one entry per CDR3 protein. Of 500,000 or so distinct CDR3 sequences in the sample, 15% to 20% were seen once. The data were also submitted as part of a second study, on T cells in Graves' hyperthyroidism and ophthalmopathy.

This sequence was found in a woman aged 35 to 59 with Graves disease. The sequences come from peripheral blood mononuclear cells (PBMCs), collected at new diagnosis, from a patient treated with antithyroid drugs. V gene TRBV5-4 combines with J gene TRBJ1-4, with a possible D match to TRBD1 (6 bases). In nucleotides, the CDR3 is TGTGCCAGCAGCCGCACAGGGCAGGGAGCGGATGAAAAACTGTTTTTT. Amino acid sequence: CASSRTGQGADEKLFF.